This T cell receptor beta chain was obtained from a study of Ad26.COV2.S vaccination and SARS-CoV-2 variants. Generated by immunoSEQ multiplex PCR, the TCRdb table keeps only in-frame clones and is missing some. The sample holds roughly 700,000 clones, roughly nine tenths seen once. Regarding treatment: about 20 received Ad26.COV2.S at low or high dose, single or two shots; 5 received placebo; per-sample allocation not given. Day 63 after the first vaccine or placebo injection was the time point for sampling. This clonotype was sampled from a person between 18 and 60 years old who received the Ad26.COV2.S COVID-19 vaccine or a placebo. The sequencing here drew on peripheral blood, taken in a trial of Ad26.COV2.S vaccine versus placebo.

Here the CDR3 reads CASSPSFGTYEQYF. The CDR3 DNA sequence: TGTGCCAGCAGTCCTAGCTTTGGGACTTACGAGCAGTACTTC. The chain is built from TRBV6-5 and TRBJ2-7; tentative D call: TRBD2 (6 bases). Germline-derived CDR1 and CDR2 are MNHEY and SVGAGI. V was shortened by 5 bases and J by 4 bases, with 15 bases between the two germline ends. CDR3 length: 14 amino acids.